The 21 T cell receptor beta chains given below trace back to one sample, sequenced in a study of OX40 agonist ivuxolimab in advanced cancers. The data were produced by immunoSEQ multiplex PCR, yet TCRdb's version contains in-frame clones alone and is incomplete. In the table there are tens of thousands of clones, 84% of which are singletons. The sample here was CD4+ or CD8+ T cells sorted from blood, taken in a trial of the OX40 agonist ivuxolimab. The receptors shown here come from an adult with an advanced solid tumor such as melanoma, head and neck, liver or kidney cancer.

The rearrangement links TRBV11-2 to TRBJ2-1; 8 bases map to TRBD2. CDR1 is SGHAT and CDR2 is FQNNGV in the germline V gene. V lost 11 bases to trimming and J lost 1 base; unmatched junction nucleotides: 7. This CDR3 contains 14 residues. This CDR3 reads CASGGFRSYNEQFF. CDR3 DNA: TGTGCCTCGGGGGGGTTTCGGTCCTACAATGAGCAGTTCTTC. The full variable domain, in which reference TRBV11-2 and TRBJ2-1 provide the parts outside the CDR3, is EAGVAQSPRYKIIEKRQSVAFWCNPISGHATLYWYQQILGQGPKLLIQFQNNGVVDDSQLPKDRFSAERLKGVDSTLKIQPAKLEDSAVYLCASGGFRSYNEQFFGPGTRLTVL.

This clone was observed a single time. The chain carries TRBV7-2 and TRBJ2-1; D assignment may be TRBD1 or TRBD2 (5 bases each). Trimming took 6 bases from V and 9 from J, leaving 18 bases between them. CDR1 is SGHTA and CDR2 is FQGNSA in the germline V gene. CDR3 length: 14 amino acids. DNA of the CDR3: TGTGCCAGCAGTTCCAGGGACCTTAGGACTGAGCAGTTCTTC. This codes for CASSSRDLRTEQFF.

The rearrangement links TRBV5-1 to TRBJ2-3; 10 bases fit TRBD2. Trimming at V came to 0 bases and at J to 0 bases, leaving 1 base not matched to a gene. Germline V gene data show CDR1 as SGHRS and CDR2 as YFSETQ. The CDR3 is made up of 16 amino acids. CDR3: CASSLELAGSTDTQYF. CDR3 DNA sequence: TGCGCCAGCAGCTTGGAACTAGCGGGGAGCACAGATACGCAGTATTTT. Filled out from reference TRBV5-1 and TRBJ2-3, the complete variable domain reads KAGVTQTPRYLIKTRGQQVTLSCSPISGHRSVSWYQQTPGQGLQFLFEYFSETQRNKGNFPGRFSGRQFSNSRSEMNVSTLELGDSALYLCASSLELAGSTDTQYFGPGTRLTVL.

V gene TRBV6-1 combines with J gene TRBJ2-5; 12 bases align to TRBD2. The J call is in doubt because the DNA end fits TRBJ2-7 better. The CDR3 runs 14 residues. Germline lookup yields CDR1 MNHNS and CDR2 SASEGT. The CDR3 is CASRPSGGAREQYF. DNA for the CDR3: TGTGCCAGCCGTCCTAGCGGGGGGGCTCGCGAGCAGTACTTC.

Only a few counts were recorded for this clone. The chain combines TRBV27 with TRBJ2-7; D may be TRBD2 (6 bases). V was cut by 3 bases and J by 2 bases, with 14 bases left in between. The germline gives CDR1 MNHEY, CDR2 SMNVEV (reference sequence). This CDR3 region has 15 residues. The CDR3 spells CASSLGRGGTYEQYF. Written as DNA, the CDR3 is TGTGCCAGCAGTTTGGGGCGGGGTGGAACCTACGAGCAGTACTTC.

J is TRBJ2-4 and V is TRBV27; 8 nucleotides agree with TRBD1. The trim removed 8 bases at V and 0 bases at J, leaving 6 bases unmatched. The CDR3 extends over 15 amino acids. In germline, CDR1 is MNHEY, CDR2 SMNVEV (reference sequence). In DNA, the CDR3 is TGTGCCAGCTCCAGGACAGGGCTAGCCAAAAACATTCAGTACTTC. This encodes CASSRTGLAKNIQYF.

This sequence joins TRBV11-3 and TRBJ2-3; TRBD2 matches at 11 bases. Trimming cost V 5 bases and J 0 bases; bases outside gene matches: 7. CDR1 is SGHNT, CDR2 YENEEA, per germline. The CDR3 covers 17 residues. This CDR3 is CASSPGTSGPSTDTQYF. CDR3 DNA sequence: TGTGCCAGCAGCCCCGGGACTAGCGGCCCTAGCACAGATACGCAGTATTTT. Looking up the rest from reference TRBV11-3 and TRBJ2-3 gives the full variable domain: EAGVVQSPRYKIIEKKQPVAFWCNPISGHNTLYWYLQNLGQGPELLIRYENEEAVDDSQLPKDRFSAERLKGVDSTLKIQPAELGDSAVYLCASSPGTSGPSTDTQYFGPGTRLTVL.

The J gene is TRBJ2-5, the V gene TRBV19; D ambiguous. CDR1 is LNHDA and CDR2 is SQIVND in the germline V gene (reference sequence). This CDR3 is built from 15 residues. Between the trimmed V and J ends, which lost 5 bases and 4 bases, there was a span of 17 bases. This CDR3 reads CASSPSDGSGETQYF. The CDR3 DNA is TGTGCCAGTAGTCCATCGGACGGCAGTGGAGAGACCCAGTACTTC.

This clone was detected only a few times. The chain is built from TRBV5-1 and TRBJ1-6; weak D call: TRBD1 (5 bases). CDR3 length: 14 amino acids. The germline V and J ends were trimmed by 2 bases and 10 bases, with 13 bases remaining between them. CDR1 SGHRS and CDR2 YFSETQ come from the germline V gene. The DNA of the CDR3 is TGCGCCAGCAGCTTTCCAGGGCGTGGATCACCCCTCCACTTT. Translation gives CASSFPGRGSPLHF.

The chain has TRBV7-2 and TRBJ2-5, with 7 bases fitting TRBD1. CDR3 length equals 18 residues. The trim removed 2 bases at V and 7 bases at J, leaving 19 bases unmatched. The germline gives CDR1 SGHTA, CDR2 FQGNSA. The CDR3 loop is CASSLLPIRAQGPGTQYF. As DNA, the CDR3 is TGTGCCAGCAGCTTACTACCAATTAGGGCACAGGGGCCAGGGACCCAGTACTTC.

Written as DNA, the CDR3 is TGCGCCAGCAGCCCCCCGGGACGAAGAAGCGGACAAGAGACCCAGTACTTC. Translated, it gives CASSPPGRRSGQETQYF. This chain links TRBV4-1 with TRBJ2-5, with D perhaps TRBD1 or TRBD2 (5 bases each). CDR1 and CDR2 from the germline V gene are MGHRA and YSYEKL. This CDR3 has 17 amino acids. Trimming removed 4 bases from V and 2 bases from J, with 20 bases in between.

The chain has TRBV7-9 and TRBJ1-1, with D perhaps TRBD1 (6 bases). The germline gives CDR1 SEHNR, CDR2 FQNEAQ (reference sequence). The CDR3 length is 15 residues. V lost 5 bases to trimming and J lost 1 base, with 14 bases between them. The CDR3 nucleotides read TGTGCCAGCAGCCCCCGAGGGACAAGGAACACTGAAGCTTTCTTT. This encodes CASSPRGTRNTEAFF. The full variable domain, rest sourced from reference TRBV7-9 and TRBJ1-1, is DTGVSQNPRHKITKRGQNVTFRCDPISEHNRLYWYRQTLGQGPEFLTYFQNEAQLEKSRLLSDRFSAERPKGSFSTLEIQRTEQGDSAMYLCASSPRGTRNTEAFFGQGTRLTVV.

J is TRBJ2-1 and V is TRBV7-2, with D unresolved. Germline V lookup: CDR1 SGHTA, CDR2 FQGNSA. The germline V and J ends were trimmed by 1 base and 8 bases, with 18 bases remaining between them. This CDR3 has 16 residues. In DNA form, the CDR3 reads TGTGCCAGCAGCTTAGAAGGCAGGCCTCCCATGGATGAGCAGTTCTTC. Translating gives CASSLEGRPPMDEQFF.

This clone was counted once. CDR3 DNA: TGCGCCAGCAGCTCACTCCAGGGACAGGGGAACAACGAGCAGTACTTC. It translates to CASSSLQGQGNNEQYF. This sequence joins TRBV5-1 and TRBJ2-7, with 10 bases aligning to TRBD1. The J segment lost 5 bases and the V segment lost 3 bases, leaving 11 bases of the junction unmatched. This CDR3 spans 16 amino acids. Germline CDR1 is SGHRS and CDR2 is YFSETQ.

This chain links TRBV6-6 with TRBJ2-7, with TRBD1 identical over 10 bases. Germline-derived CDR1 and CDR2 are MNHNY and SVGAGI (reference sequence). Trimming took 5 bases from V and 6 from J; bases not matched to a gene: 7. This CDR3 spans 14 amino acids. The CDR3 reads CASSTGTGVSEQYF. CDR3 DNA: TGTGCCAGCAGTACCGGGACAGGGGTCTCCGAGCAGTACTTC.

This clone was counted between two and nine times. The chain has TRBV10-3 and TRBJ2-5; 7 bases match TRBD2. Germline V lookup: CDR1 ENHRY, CDR2 SYGVKD. This CDR3 contains 16 residues. V shed 4 bases and J 5 bases; nucleotides not matched to a gene: 13. The CDR3 coding sequence is TGTGCCATCAGTGGGGTCGGCGGGAGTGTAGCCGAGACCCAGTACTTC. Translating it yields CAISGVGGSVAETQYF.

This clone came up a few times. The chain carries TRBV19 and TRBJ1-1; no clear D gene. Germline CDR1 reads LNHDA; CDR2 reads SQIVND (reference sequence). V lost 7 bases to trimming and J lost 1 base, with 10 bases between them. The CDR3 consists of 13 residues. Here the CDR3 reads CASMAVRNTEAFF. The CDR3 DNA follows: TGTGCCAGTATGGCTGTGAGGAACACTGAAGCTTTCTTT.

This chain uses TRBV11-3 with TRBJ1-2, with TRBD1 identical over 9 bases. Germline V gives CDR1 SGHNT, CDR2 YENEEA. V dropped 5 bases and J dropped 6; count of bases not matched to a gene: 10. The CDR3 sequence is 15 residues long. The CDR3 spells CASSPRDRAPDGYTF. The CDR3 DNA sequence: TGTGCCAGCAGCCCCCGGGACAGGGCGCCTGATGGCTACACCTTC.

This clone was found once. The J gene is TRBJ2-3, the V gene TRBV5-1; D gene uncertain. CDR1 SGHRS and CDR2 YFSETQ come from the germline V gene. V gave up 0 bases and J gave up 5 bases, with 16 bases separating them. The CDR3 extends over 16 amino acids. The CDR3 reads CASSLENQVAEDTQYF. Written as DNA, the CDR3 is TGCGCCAGCAGCTTGGAAAATCAGGTTGCCGAAGATACGCAGTATTTT.

This clone was observed a handful of times. The V gene is TRBV28, the J gene TRBJ1-2; 9 bases map to TRBD1. The CDR3 runs 16 residues. Per germline, CDR1 MDHEN and CDR2 SYDVKM. Trimming took 6 bases from V and 5 from J; bases not matched to a gene: 13. CDR3 sequence: CASSLFHRGQGYGYTF. CDR3 DNA sequence: TGTGCCAGCAGCCTCTTCCACAGGGGGCAGGGATATGGCTACACCTTC.

The chain has TRBV4-1 and TRBJ2-2; 10 nucleotides match TRBD1. The CDR3 extends over 16 amino acids. From germline, CDR1 is MGHRA and CDR2 YSYEKL. The J segment lost 2 bases and the V segment lost 1 base, leaving 1 base of the junction unmatched. The CDR3 here is CASSQGQGANTGELFF. The CDR3 DNA sequence: TGCGCCAGCAGCCAAGGACAGGGGGCTAACACCGGGGAGCTGTTTTTT.